The 25 T cell receptor beta chains in this list originate from one sample, sequenced in a study of blood T cell repertoires in COVID-19. Sequencing was performed with immunoSEQ multiplex PCR; in TCRdb, only in-frame clones are kept and a portion is missing. This table holds 400,000 or so clones, 80% to 95% found once. Sequencing used PBMCs or T cells enriched from blood (not recorded which). These receptors were collected from a man between 18 and 29 years old who had recovered from COVID-19.

V is TRBV15 and J is TRBJ1-4, with a possible D match to TRBD1 (5 bases). V was clipped by 3 bases and J by 8 bases, with 19 bases between them. The length of the CDR3 is 16 residues. Germline V gene data show CDR1 as LNHNV and CDR2 as YYDKDF (reference sequence). The CDR3 sequence: CATSRGTSGETEKLFF. The CDR3 bases are TGTGCCACCAGCAGGGGGACTTCTGGGGAGACAGAAAAACTGTTTTTT.

This clone was observed a few times. The chain carries TRBV6-1 and TRBJ2-1; the match to TRBD2 covers 12 bases. Per the germline V gene, CDR1 is MNHNS and CDR2 is SASEGT. The ends lost 2 bases at V and 0 bases at J; junction bases unmatched: 8. The CDR3 is 19 amino acids. The CDR3 reads CASSERLAGGQSSYNEQFF. CDR3 nucleotides: TGTGCCAGCAGTGAAAGGCTAGCGGGAGGGCAAAGCTCCTACAATGAGCAGTTCTTC.

The rearrangement links TRBV6-8 to TRBJ2-2, with TRBD2 matching over 10 bases. Trimming cost V 6 bases and J 0 bases; bases outside gene matches: 13. The CDR3 contains 19 residues. The germline gives CDR1 MNHGY, CDR2 SAAAGT. The CDR3 sequence: CASRTLHPSGGPNTGELFF. DNA of the CDR3: TGTGCCAGCAGGACCTTACACCCTAGCGGGGGCCCGAACACCGGGGAGCTGTTTTTT.

The rearrangement joins TRBV3-1 (or the pseudogene TRBV3-2) to TRBJ1-1; the D gene is possibly TRBD1 (5 bases). V lost 4 bases and J 10 bases, leaving 16 bases between the germline ends. Germline V gene sequence: CDR1 LGHDT, CDR2 YNNKEL (reference sequence). This CDR3 is built from 13 residues. CDR3 amino acids: CASSPAAPGGAFF. The CDR3 DNA is TGTGCCAGCAGCCCAGCCGCTCCCGGGGGAGCTTTCTTT.

This rearrangement joins TRBV5-1 to TRBJ2-3; a possible D gene is TRBD2 (5 bases). The CDR3 spans 14 residues. V was shortened by 0 bases and J by 4 bases, with 9 bases between the two germline ends. Germline-derived CDR1 and CDR2 are SGHRS and YFSETQ. CDR3 residues: CASSLVAGADTQYF. DNA for the CDR3: TGCGCCAGCAGCTTGGTCGCGGGCGCAGATACGCAGTATTTT.

The V call is TRBV12-3 or TRBV12-4, the J call TRBJ1-2; possibly TRBD1 for D (6 bases). The CDR3 contains 13 residues. Trimming removed 7 bases at V and 5 bases at J, with 14 bases between. DNA of the CDR3: TGTGCCAGCACCGACGACAGGAAATATGGCTACACCTTC. This codes for CASTDDRKYGYTF.

This sequence joins TRBV15 and TRBJ2-1; tentative D call: TRBD1 (5 bases). The V and J ends lost 0 bases and 8 bases respectively, with 17 bases between them. Germline values: CDR1 LNHNV, CDR2 YYDKDF (reference sequence). The CDR3 length is 16 residues. The CDR3 bases are TGTGCCACCAGCAGAGATCCAAGGGGTTCACCCGATGAGCAGTTCTTC. Translating gives CATSRDPRGSPDEQFF.

This clone showed up just a few times. A read error may produce the germline difference seen at one junction end. V and J are TRBV11-3 and TRBJ1-6, with D unclear. Germline V CDR1 and CDR2: SGHNT, YENEEA. The CDR3 runs 12 residues. CDR3 sequence reads: CASSLDEGKVAF. CDR3 bases: TGTGCCAGCAGCTTAGACGAGGGAAAGGTGGCCTTT.

The chain has TRBV27 and TRBJ2-3, with a possible D match to TRBD1 (5 bases). This CDR3 is built from 15 residues. V lost 4 bases and J 1 base, leaving 12 bases between the germline ends. Per the germline V gene, CDR1 is MNHEY and CDR2 is SMNVEV (reference sequence). The CDR3 protein is CASSSAGRGTDTQYF. The DNA of the CDR3 is TGTGCCAGCAGTTCAGCTGGCAGGGGCACAGATACGCAGTATTTT.

The chain recombines TRBV5-1 with TRBJ2-1; 7 bases align to TRBD2. V lost 0 bases and J lost 10; bases outside the gene matches: 7. CDR1 SGHRS and CDR2 YFSETQ come from the germline V gene. The length of the CDR3 is 14 residues. The chain's CDR3 is CASSLVSGGNEQFF. The CDR3 DNA follows: TGCGCCAGCAGCTTGGTGTCGGGAGGTAACGAGCAGTTCTTC. Full variable domain (remainder filled in from reference TRBV5-1 and TRBJ2-1): KAGVTQTPRYLIKTRGQQVTLSCSPISGHRSVSWYQQTPGQGLQFLFEYFSETQRNKGNFPGRFSGRQFSNSRSEMNVSTLELGDSALYLCASSLVSGGNEQFFGPGTRLTVL.

This clone is a singleton in its sample. The genes are TRBV30 and TRBJ2-2; the D is unclear. The CDR3 length is 14 residues. Germline V gene sequence: CDR1 GTSNPN, CDR2 SVGIG (reference sequence). Trimming left V 0 bases short and J 1 base short, with 6 bases between. CDR3 in amino acids: CAWSVHLNTGELFF. The CDR3 bases are TGTGCCTGGAGTGTACACCTGAACACCGGGGAGCTGTTTTTT.

The chain joins TRBV18 to TRBJ1-2; no clear D gene. This CDR3 has 14 amino acids. Trimming took off 2 bases at V and 4 bases at J, with 11 bases between the two ends. The germline gives CDR1 KGHSH, CDR2 LQKENI. CDR3 protein: CASSPDTLGYGYTF. The CDR3 nucleotides are TGTGCCAGCTCACCAGACACTCTCGGCTATGGCTACACCTTC.

The chain combines TRBV19 with TRBJ2-7; TRBD2 is a possible D gene (5 bases). The CDR3 spans 13 residues. Per the germline V gene, CDR1 is LNHDA and CDR2 is SQIVND (reference sequence). V shed 4 bases and J shed 6 bases, with 13 bases lying between them. This CDR3 reads CASSTETRGEQYF. The CDR3 nucleotides are TGTGCCAGTAGTACGGAGACCCGGGGCGAGCAGTACTTC.

This clone has a single count. J is TRBJ2-3 and V is TRBV18; TRBD2 is a possible D gene (5 bases). This CDR3 is built from 17 residues. With 4 bases removed from V and 2 bases from J, the gap between germline ends came to 19 bases. The germline gives CDR1 KGHSH, CDR2 LQKENI. In DNA, the CDR3 is TGTGCCAGCTCACAAGAGCTGAGGGCCGCCAACACAGATACGCAGTATTTT. Translation gives CASSQELRAANTDTQYF.

The chain's CDR3 is CASSLAGQGSNYGYTF. The DNA for the CDR3 is TGTGCCAGCAGCTTAGCGGGACAGGGGAGTAACTATGGCTACACCTTC. This sequence joins TRBV7-9 and TRBJ1-2, with 10 bases aligning to TRBD1. The CDR3 is 16 amino acids. Per germline, CDR1 SEHNR and CDR2 FQNEAQ (reference sequence). The ends lost 0 bases at V and 1 base at J; junction bases unmatched: 2.

The V gene is TRBV2, the J gene TRBJ1-6, with D unclear. Germline CDR1 SNHLY, CDR2 FYNNEI. Deletions cut 1 base from V and 13 bases from J, with 17 bases between. This CDR3 comprises 15 residues. The CDR3 region is CASSEETPRSSPLHF. The CDR3 coding sequence is TGTGCCAGCAGTGAAGAAACCCCTAGGTCGAGCCCCCTCCACTTT.

The J gene is TRBJ1-2, the V gene TRBV2, with D possibly matching TRBD1 (6 bases). The CDR3 is made up of 13 amino acids. CDR1 and CDR2 (germline): SNHLY, FYNNEI. V was shortened by 9 bases and J by 6 bases, with 17 bases between the two germline ends. This CDR3 reads CASYDQGKHGYTF. For the CDR3, the DNA is TGTGCCAGTTACGATCAGGGGAAGCATGGCTACACCTTC. The whole variable domain, filled in from reference TRBV2 and TRBJ1-2, reads EPEVTQTPSHQVTQMGQEVILRCVPISNHLYFYWYRQILGQKVEFLVSFYNNEISEKSEIFDDQFSVERPDGSNFTLKIRSTKLEDSAMYFCASYDQGKHGYTFGSGTRLTVV.

The V call is TRBV11-2, the J call TRBJ1-5; no definite D call. V was shortened by 1 base and J by 0 bases, with 7 bases between the two germline ends. Germline V gene sequence: CDR1 SGHAT, CDR2 FQNNGV. This CDR3 has 15 amino acids. CDR3 loop: CASSLGSNSNQPQHF. CDR3 bases: TGTGCCAGCAGCTTAGGTTCTAATAGCAATCAGCCCCAGCATTTT.

The J gene is TRBJ2-7, the V gene TRBV6-5, with TRBD1 matching 8 bases. V was clipped by 6 bases and J by 5 bases; unmatched bases: 9. This CDR3 has 14 amino acids. Per the germline V gene, CDR1 is MNHEY and CDR2 is SVGAGI. The CDR3 is CASRRTGFGDEQYF. CDR3 DNA sequence: TGTGCCAGCAGGCGGACAGGGTTTGGGGACGAGCAGTACTTC.

This clone has only one observation. The rearrangement links TRBV4-1 to TRBJ1-3; no clear D. V lost 3 bases, J lost 2 bases, and 8 bases lay in between. Germline CDR1 reads MGHRA; CDR2 reads YSYEKL. The CDR3 totals 14 residues. The CDR3 coding sequence is TGCGCCAGCAGCCAGGAGGCCGCTGGAAACACCATATATTTT. This encodes CASSQEAAGNTIYF.

The rearrangement joins TRBV10-1 to TRBJ1-6; 7 bases match TRBD1. Germline V gives CDR1 WNHNN, CDR2 SYGVQD (reference sequence). V lost 6 bases to trimming and J lost 7 bases; unmatched junction nucleotides: 3. This CDR3 has 13 amino acids. The CDR3 nucleotides read TGCGCCAGCAGATGGGACAGCAATTCACCCCTCCACTTT. This codes for CASRWDSNSPLHF.

This chain uses TRBV7-9 with TRBJ2-5, with 12 bases identical to TRBD2. Germline CDR1 SEHNR, CDR2 FQNEAQ (reference sequence). V was clipped by 6 bases and J by 6 bases; unmatched bases: 8. The CDR3 extends over 15 amino acids. The CDR3 reads CASRSDGLAGQTQYF. CDR3 coding DNA: TGTGCCAGCAGATCAGATGGACTAGCGGGACAGACCCAGTACTTC.

The chain is built from TRBV27 and TRBJ2-7; 7 nucleotides align to TRBD2. J gave up 7 bases and V 7 bases, and 16 bases lay outside the gene matches. The CDR3 sequence is 15 residues long. Germline-derived CDR1 and CDR2 are MNHEY and SMNVEV (reference sequence). The CDR3 here is CASTPLRDYGREQYF. In nucleotides, the CDR3 is TGTGCCAGCACTCCTCTCCGGGACTACGGGAGAGAGCAGTACTTC.

The DNA of the CDR3 is TGTGCCAGCAGCCAAGTTCTCGTTGGTACCCGGAGCTCCTACAATGAGCAGTTCTTC. As protein: CASSQVLVGTRSSYNEQFF. The chain links TRBV3-1 (or the pseudogene TRBV3-2) to TRBJ2-1; D call uncertain. V shed 1 base and J shed 0 bases, with 19 bases lying between them. CDR3 length: 19 residues. Germline CDR1 reads LGHDT; CDR2 reads YNNKEL (reference sequence).

V gene TRBV7-9 combines with J gene TRBJ2-4; possibly TRBD1 for D (5 bases). Germline V lookup: CDR1 SEHNR, CDR2 FQNEAQ (reference sequence). The CDR3 contains 11 residues. The V end lost 7 bases, the J end lost 7 bases, and 8 bases lay between the germline ends. The CDR3 bases are TGTGCCAGCACCCCAGGGAACATTCAGTACTTC. Amino acids: CASTPGNIQYF.